This entry lists 2 T cell receptor beta chains sequenced from one sample in a study of blood T cell repertoires in COVID-19. Profiled with immunoSEQ multiplex PCR; TCRdb holds only in-frame clones, not every one. The sample lists around 620,000 clones; around 89% were seen once. Sequenced: peripheral blood. The origin of the receptors is a woman younger than 35 with acute or convalescent COVID-19.

This clone has just one count. V usage is TRBV5-1 and J usage is TRBJ2-6; D is perhaps TRBD2 (5 bases). Germline CDR1 and CDR2: SGHRS and YFSETQ. V was shortened by 4 bases and J by 0 bases, with 23 bases between the two germline ends. There are 20 residues in the CDR3. CDR3 sequence (DNA): TGCGCCAGCAGCCTGACTCCATTAGCCCGGGGAATCTCTGGGGCCAACGTCCTGACTTTC. It codes for CASSLTPLARGISGANVLTF.

This chain links TRBV12-5 with TRBJ1-6; 9 bases are shared with TRBD1. Germline CDR1 is LGHNT and CDR2 is FRNRAP. Germline trimming cut 6 bases from V and 7 bases from J; bases unmatched to any gene: 4. CDR3 size: 14 residues. CDR3 protein: CASGSGTGNSPLHF. The CDR3 DNA reads as TGTGCTAGTGGCTCCGGGACAGGGAATTCACCCCTCCACTTT.